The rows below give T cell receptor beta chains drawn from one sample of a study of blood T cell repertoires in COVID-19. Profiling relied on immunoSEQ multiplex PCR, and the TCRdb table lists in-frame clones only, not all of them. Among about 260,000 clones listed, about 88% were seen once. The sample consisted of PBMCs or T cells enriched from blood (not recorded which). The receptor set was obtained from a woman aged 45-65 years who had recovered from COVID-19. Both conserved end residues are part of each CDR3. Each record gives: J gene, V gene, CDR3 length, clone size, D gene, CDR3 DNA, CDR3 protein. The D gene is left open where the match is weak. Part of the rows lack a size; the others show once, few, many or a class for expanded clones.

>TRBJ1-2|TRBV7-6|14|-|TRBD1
TGTGCCAGCAGCCCGACGACAGGGTTCTTAGGCTACACCTTC
CASSPTTGFLGYTF
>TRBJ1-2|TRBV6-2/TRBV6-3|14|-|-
TGTGCCAGCAGTATCGGACAGATCTTCTATGGCTACACCTTC
CASSIGQIFYGYTF
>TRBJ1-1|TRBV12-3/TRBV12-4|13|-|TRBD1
TGTGCCAGCAGGGGACAGGTGGCCCCTGAAGCTTTCTTT
CASRGQVAPEAFF
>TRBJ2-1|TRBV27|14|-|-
TGTGCCAGCAGCCCCGGGAGATCCTACAATGAGCAGTTCTTC
CASSPGRSYNEQFF
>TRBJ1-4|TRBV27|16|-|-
TGTGCCAGCAGCTCCAGGATTCGTGCAACTAATGAAAAACTGTTTTTT
CASSSRIRATNEKLFF
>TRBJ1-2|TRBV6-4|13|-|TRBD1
TGTGCCAGCAGTCCAGGGACAGGCTATGGCTACACCTTC
CASSPGTGYGYTF
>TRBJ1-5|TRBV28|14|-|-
TGTGCCAGCACGCGATACGCTAGCAATCAGCCCCAGCATTTT
CASTRYASNQPQHF
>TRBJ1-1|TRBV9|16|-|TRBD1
TGTGCCAGCAGCGTAGGAACAGGGGGCGAGGTGCGTGAAGCTTTCTTT
CASSVGTGGEVREAFF
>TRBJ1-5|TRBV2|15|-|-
TGTGCCAGCACTAAGACATCAGTGGATTATCAGCCCCAGCATTTT
CASTKTSVDYQPQHF
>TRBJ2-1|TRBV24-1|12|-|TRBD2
TGTGCCACCAGTGATCGGGGCAGGGAGGGAGTCTTC
CATSDRGREGVF
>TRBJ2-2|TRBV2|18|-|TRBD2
TGTGCCAGCAGTGAAGATTCGACTAGCGGGACTAACACCGGGGAGCTGTTTTTT
CASSEDSTSGTNTGELFF
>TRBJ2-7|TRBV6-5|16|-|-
TGTGCCAGCAGTTACTCAAGAGCGTTCAACTCCTACGAGCAGTACTTC
CASSYSRAFNSYEQYF
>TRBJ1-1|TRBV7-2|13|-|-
TGTGCCAGCAGCTTACGACGACAGGATGAAGCTTTCTTT
CASSLRRQDEAFF
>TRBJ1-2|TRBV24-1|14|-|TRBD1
TGTGCCACCAGGGCCCCCGGACAGGGCGAAGGCTACACCTTC
CATRAPGQGEGYTF
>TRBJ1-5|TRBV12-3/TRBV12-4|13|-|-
TGTGCCAGCAGACGGGTAGGCAATCAGCCCCAGCATTTT
CASRRVGNQPQHF
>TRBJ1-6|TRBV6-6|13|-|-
TGTGCCAGCGCTCAGGGTTTTAATTCACCCCTCCACTTT
CASAQGFNSPLHF
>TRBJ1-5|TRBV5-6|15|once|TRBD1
TGTGCCAGCAGCTCCGCGACAGGGGGCAATCAGCCCCAGCATTTT
CASSSATGGNQPQHF
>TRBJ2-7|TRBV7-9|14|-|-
TGTGCCAGCAGCCTGGAGTGGGGCAGTCACGAGCAGTACTTC
CASSLEWGSHEQYF
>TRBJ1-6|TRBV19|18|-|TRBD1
TGTGCCAGTAGTACCCTTCCGGGACAGGGGCTCCAATTCATTCCCCTCCACTTT
CASSTLPGQGLQFIPLHF
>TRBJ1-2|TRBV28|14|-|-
TGTGCCAGCACAATCCCTAAGGGGGTAGGCGGCTACACCTTC
CASTIPKGVGGYTF
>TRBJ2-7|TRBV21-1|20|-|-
TGTGCCAGCAGCCAGTTCCGCCGACAAGTTACCGGGACTAGAAGCTACGAGCAGTACTTC
CASSQFRRQVTGTRSYEQYF
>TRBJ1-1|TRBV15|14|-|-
TGTGCCACCAGCGGGGGGGGGCGCGGAGCTGAAGCTTTCTTT
CATSGGGRGAEAFF
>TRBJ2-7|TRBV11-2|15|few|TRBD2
TGTGCCAGCAGCTCAACTAGCGGCTGGACCTACGAGCAGTACTTC
CASSSTSGWTYEQYF
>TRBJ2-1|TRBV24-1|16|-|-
TGTGCCACCAGTGATTTTGCCAGGGGGGTCAGCAGTGAGCAGTTCTTC
CATSDFARGVSSEQFF
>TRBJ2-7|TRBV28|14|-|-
TGTGCCAGCAGGCGCACCGGACTTTACTACGAGCAGTACTTC
CASRRTGLYYEQYF
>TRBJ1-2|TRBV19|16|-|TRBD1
TGTGCCAGTAGTAAACGAACCGGGACAGACCCCGCTTGGCCCGCCTTC
CASSKRTGTDPAWPAF
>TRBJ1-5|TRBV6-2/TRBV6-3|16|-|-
TGTGCCAGCAGTACCTCCGGGGGGGCCAGCAATCAGCCCCAGCATTTT
CASSTSGGASNQPQHF
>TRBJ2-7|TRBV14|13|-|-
TGTGCCAGCAGCCCGTCCGGGTCCTACGAGCAGTACTTC
CASSPSGSYEQYF
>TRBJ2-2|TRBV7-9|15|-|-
TGTGCTCCCAGCTGGGCAGGGACGAACACCGGGGAGCTGTTTTTT
CAPSWAGTNTGELFF
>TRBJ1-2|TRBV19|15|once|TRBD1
TGTGCCAGCCAGAAATTAAGTCGGACAGGGGAAGGCTACACCTTC
CASQKLSRTGEGYTF
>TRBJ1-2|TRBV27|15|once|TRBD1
TGTGCCAGCAGTTTAAAGAGGGGGCATCCTTATGGCTACACCTTC
CASSLKRGHPYGYTF
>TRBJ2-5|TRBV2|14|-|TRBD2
TGTGCCAGCAAGGCGACTAGCGGGAGGGAGACCCAGTACTTC
CASKATSGRETQYF
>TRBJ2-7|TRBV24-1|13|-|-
TGTGCCACCAGTGATGGGACAAGGGACGAGCAGTACTTC
CATSDGTRDEQYF
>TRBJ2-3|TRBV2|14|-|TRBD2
TGTGCCAGCAGTGTTAGCGGGAGGGTGGATACGCAGTATTTT
CASSVSGRVDTQYF